This entry is about one T cell receptor beta chain. Its cognate antigen is unknown. This sample is part of a study of PD-L1 blockade in urothelial cancer. Turning to the study itself: About 90% of the 29 patients comprised males who had bladder-origin urothelial cancer. Patients arrived having already received 0 to 3 prior chemotherapy regimens. Findings and limits, study-wide: Durable benefit was linked to greater 3-week expansion of tumor-associated blood clones. Improved survival was predicted by pretreatment blood TCR clonality below the median.

CDR1 is SGHAT, CDR2 FQNNGV, per germline. This CDR3 has 15 residues. Unmatched junction bases numbered 5, after V lost 4 bases and J lost 8 bases. TCRdb's table, derived via immunoSEQ multiplex PCR, lists solely in-frame clones and lacks some. Of under 50,000 clones listed, 90% to 95% were seen once; the top ten hold roughly 10%. Specified time point: pretreatment peripheral blood. V and J are TRBV11-2 and TRBJ2-1, with 13 bases fitting TRBD2. The sequence came from a woman between 55 and 75 years old with urothelial cancer. The specimen was PBMCs, collected around atezolizumab (anti-PD-L1) treatment. The CDR3: CASSSGLAGSDEQFF. CDR3 in DNA: TGTGCCAGCAGCTCGGGACTAGCGGGATCGGATGAGCAGTTCTTC.